The 5 T cell receptor beta chains below come from one sample, sequenced in a study of blood T cell repertoires in COVID-19. Using immunoSEQ multiplex PCR, the repertoire was profiled, and TCRdb retains in-frame clones only, with some absent. In the table there are about 150,000 clones, roughly 89% of which are singletons. The source material was peripheral blood. Source of these receptors: a man aged 25 to 40 with COVID-19, enrolled during active disease.

This clone was found a few times. The chain has TRBV5-4 and TRBJ2-1, with TRBD2 matching 8 bases. V lost 1 base, J lost 0 bases, and 6 bases stayed unmatched. Germline CDR1 reads SGHNT; CDR2 reads YYREEE (reference sequence). The CDR3 runs to 17 residues. The CDR3 loop reads CASSLSTSASSYNEQFF. In DNA form, the CDR3 reads TGTGCCAGCAGCTTGTCGACTAGCGCGAGCTCCTACAATGAGCAGTTCTTC.

The rearrangement links TRBV18 to TRBJ2-1, with 8 positions matching TRBD2. J lost 4 bases, V lost 6 bases, and 8 bases had no gene match. The CDR3 runs to 15 residues. Germline V lookup: CDR1 KGHSH, CDR2 LQKENI. The CDR3 spells CASSQGASGYNEQFF. Written as DNA, the CDR3 is TGTGCCAGCTCCCAAGGGGCTAGCGGGTACAATGAGCAGTTCTTC. Complete variable domain (other parts from reference TRBV18 and TRBJ2-1): NAGVMQNPRHLVRRRGQEARLRCSPMKGHSHVYWYRQLPEEGLKFMVYLQKENIIDESGMPKERFSAEFPKEGPSILRIQQVVRGDSAAYFCASSQGASGYNEQFFGPGTRLTVL.

This sequence joins TRBV27 and TRBJ2-2; 7 bases are shared with TRBD2. Germline loops: CDR1 MNHEY, CDR2 SMNVEV (reference sequence). After removal of 6 bases from V and 5 bases from J, the junction contained 0 bases not matched to a gene. The CDR3 totals 12 residues. DNA of the CDR3: TGTGCCAGCAGGCGGGGGACCGGGGAGCTGTTTTTT. This codes for CASRRGTGELFF.

The table lists this clone with a few counts. The rearrangement uses TRBV19 and TRBJ1-5, with D unresolved. Trimming pared 8 bases from V and 0 bases from J, leaving 17 bases between. Germline-derived CDR1 and CDR2 are LNHDA and SQIVND (reference sequence). The CDR3 sequence is 16 residues long. CDR3 in amino acids: CASGGREWYSNQPQHF. The CDR3 nucleotides are TGTGCCAGTGGAGGTAGGGAGTGGTATAGCAATCAGCCCCAGCATTTT.

A few counts support this clone. The V and J genes are TRBV9 and TRBJ2-2; D remains unclear. Germline CDR1 reads SGDLS; CDR2 reads YYNGEE. Between the trimmed V and J ends, which lost 0 bases and 6 bases, there was a span of 9 bases. This CDR3 contains 14 residues. CDR3 region: CASSVDSFPGELFF. CDR3 nucleotides: TGTGCCAGCAGCGTAGACAGCTTCCCCGGGGAGCTGTTTTTT.